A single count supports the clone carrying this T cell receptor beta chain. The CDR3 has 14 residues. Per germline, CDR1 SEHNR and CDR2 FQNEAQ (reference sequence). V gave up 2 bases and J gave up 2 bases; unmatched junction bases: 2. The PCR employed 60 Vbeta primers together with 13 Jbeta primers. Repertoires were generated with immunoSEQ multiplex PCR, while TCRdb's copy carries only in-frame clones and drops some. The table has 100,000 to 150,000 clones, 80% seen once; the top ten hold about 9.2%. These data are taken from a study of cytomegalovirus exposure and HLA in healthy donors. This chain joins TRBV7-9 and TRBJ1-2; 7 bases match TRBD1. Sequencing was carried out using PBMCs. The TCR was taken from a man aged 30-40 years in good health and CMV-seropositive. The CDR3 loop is CASSLSQGNYGYTF. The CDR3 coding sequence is TGTGCCAGCAGCTTATCACAGGGGAACTATGGCTACACCTTC.